This T cell receptor (beta chain) was recovered during a study of cytomegalovirus exposure and HLA in healthy donors. Primers: 60 Vbeta forward and 13 Jbeta reverse. Only in-frame clones appear in the TCRdb table, and some are missing; sequencing was by immunoSEQ multiplex PCR. The data show some 140,000 clones, with approximately 70% seen just once and over 1% held by the top ten. Findings and limits, study-wide: In a later analysis, a missense DCLRE1C variant was linked to TCR beta V- and J-gene trimming. Sequencing depth roughly uniform across donors was assumed in presence/absence analyses. Cytomegalovirus status was reportedly diagnosed by the classifier with high specificity and sensitivity.

This CDR3 spans 14 amino acids. V dropped 6 bases and J dropped 6; count of bases not matched to a gene: 9. From germline, CDR1 is MNHNS and CDR2 SASEGT. There are a few counts of this clone. Its antigen remains unknown. What was sequenced was PBMCs. The clonotype comes from a woman aged 40 to 50 in good health and CMV-seronegative. The chain recombines TRBV6-1 with TRBJ1-1; 8 nucleotides align to TRBD1. The CDR3 region has the DNA TGTGCCAGCAGGAAGGGACAGGCTACCGCTGAAGCTTTCTTT. Protein product: CASRKGQATAEAFF.